What follows is one T cell receptor beta chain and its context. Its antigen is unknown. Using immunoSEQ multiplex PCR, the repertoire was profiled, and TCRdb retains in-frame clones only, with some absent. The sample includes approximately 30,000 clones, approximately 73% seen only once; the top ten take around 38%. This sample was taken from a study of T cells in tumors after PD-1 blockade. Study at large: Excluded were patients with checkpoint blockade, immunosuppressants, or radiotherapy or other anti-cancer therapy within 4 weeks. During anti-PD-1 treatment, some patients continued daily vismodegib 150 mg. Study-level results: Blood contained approximately 40% of the tumor's TCR clonotypes.

Trimming pared 3 bases from V and 3 bases from J, leaving 14 bases between. This CDR3 is 15 amino acids long. CDR1 and CDR2 from the germline V gene are KGHSH and LQKENI. The rearrangement links TRBV18 to TRBJ2-5, with D possibly called TRBD1 or TRBD2 (7 bases each). The starting material was PBMCs, obtained after anti-PD-1 treatment. The receptor was derived from a human donor with basal cell carcinoma. The CDR3 DNA reads TGTGCCAGCTCACCCGAGACAGGGAGGGAAGAGACCCAGTACTTC. Its protein product is CASSPETGREETQYF.